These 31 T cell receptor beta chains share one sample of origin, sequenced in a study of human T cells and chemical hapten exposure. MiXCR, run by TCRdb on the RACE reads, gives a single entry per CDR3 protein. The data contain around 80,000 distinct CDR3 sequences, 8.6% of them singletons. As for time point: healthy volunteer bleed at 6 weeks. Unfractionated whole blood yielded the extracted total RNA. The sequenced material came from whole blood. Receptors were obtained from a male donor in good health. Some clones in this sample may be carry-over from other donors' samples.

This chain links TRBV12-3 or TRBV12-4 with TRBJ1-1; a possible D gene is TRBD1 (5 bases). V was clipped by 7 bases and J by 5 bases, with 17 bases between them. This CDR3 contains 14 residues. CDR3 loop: CASTRGSPGTEAFF. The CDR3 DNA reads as TGTGCCAGCACCAGAGGGTCACCAGGGACTGAAGCTTTCTTT.

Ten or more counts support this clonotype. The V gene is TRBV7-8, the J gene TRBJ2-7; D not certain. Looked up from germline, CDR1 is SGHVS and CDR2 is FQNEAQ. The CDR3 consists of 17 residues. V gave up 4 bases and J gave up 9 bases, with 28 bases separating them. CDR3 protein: CASSYTRSFSPRRRQYF. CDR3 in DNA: TGTGCCAGCAGCTACACCCGAAGTTTCAGCCCCAGGCGTCGGCAGTACTTC.

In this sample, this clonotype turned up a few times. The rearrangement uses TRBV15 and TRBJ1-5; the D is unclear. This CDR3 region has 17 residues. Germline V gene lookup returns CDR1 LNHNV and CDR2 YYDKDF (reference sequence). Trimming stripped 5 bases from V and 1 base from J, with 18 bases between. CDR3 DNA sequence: TGTGCCACCAGCTCCGGAGGTAACGTTAGGAGCAATCAGCCCCAGCATTTT. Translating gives CATSSGGNVRSNQPQHF.

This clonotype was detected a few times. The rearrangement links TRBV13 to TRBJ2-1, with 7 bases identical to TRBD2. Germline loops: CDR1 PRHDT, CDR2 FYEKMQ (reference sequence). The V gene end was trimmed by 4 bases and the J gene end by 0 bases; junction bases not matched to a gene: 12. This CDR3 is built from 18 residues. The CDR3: CASSSQRGDHSSYNEQFF. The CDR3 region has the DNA TGTGCCAGCAGCTCCCAACGGGGGGACCATAGCTCCTACAATGAGCAGTTCTTC. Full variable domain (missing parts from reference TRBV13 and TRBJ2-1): AAGVIQSPRHLIKEKRETATLKCYPIPRHDTVYWYQQGPGQDPQFLISFYEKMQSDKGSIPDRFSAQQFSDYHSELNMSSLELGDSALYFCASSSQRGDHSSYNEQFFGPGTRLTVL.

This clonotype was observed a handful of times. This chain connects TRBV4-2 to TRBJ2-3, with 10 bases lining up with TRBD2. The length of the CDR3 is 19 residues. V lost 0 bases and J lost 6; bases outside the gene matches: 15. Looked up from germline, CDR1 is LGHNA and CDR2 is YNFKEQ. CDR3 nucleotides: TGTGCCAGCAGCCAAGATGGGGACCTTAGCGGGGGGCCCAGCGATACGCAGTATTTT. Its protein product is CASSQDGDLSGGPSDTQYF.

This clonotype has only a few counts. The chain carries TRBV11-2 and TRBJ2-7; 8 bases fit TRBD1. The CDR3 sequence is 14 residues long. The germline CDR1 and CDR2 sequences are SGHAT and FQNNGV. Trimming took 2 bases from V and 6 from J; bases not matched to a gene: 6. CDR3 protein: CASSLSRQGPEQYF. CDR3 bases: TGTGCCAGCAGCTTAAGTCGACAGGGGCCCGAGCAGTACTTC.

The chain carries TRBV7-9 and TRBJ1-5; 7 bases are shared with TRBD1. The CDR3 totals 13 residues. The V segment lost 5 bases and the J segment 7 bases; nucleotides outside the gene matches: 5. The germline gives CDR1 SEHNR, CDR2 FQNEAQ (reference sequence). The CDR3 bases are TGTGCCAGCAGCCCAGGGGGTGACCAGCCCCAGCATTTT. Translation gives CASSPGGDQPQHF.

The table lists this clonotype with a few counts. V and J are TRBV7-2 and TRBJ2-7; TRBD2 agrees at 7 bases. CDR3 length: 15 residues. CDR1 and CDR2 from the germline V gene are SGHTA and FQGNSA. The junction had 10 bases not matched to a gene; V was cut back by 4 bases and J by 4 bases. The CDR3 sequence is CASSSLGGGAYEQYF. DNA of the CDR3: TGTGCCAGCAGCTCCTTGGGGGGAGGGGCGTACGAGCAGTACTTC. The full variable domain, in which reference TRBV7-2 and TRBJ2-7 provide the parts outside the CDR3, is GAGVSQSPSNKVTEKGKDVELRCDPISGHTALYWYRQSLGQGLEFLIYFQGNSAPDKSGLPSDRFSAERTGGSVSTLTIQRTQQEDSAVYLCASSSLGGGAYEQYFGPGTRLTVT.

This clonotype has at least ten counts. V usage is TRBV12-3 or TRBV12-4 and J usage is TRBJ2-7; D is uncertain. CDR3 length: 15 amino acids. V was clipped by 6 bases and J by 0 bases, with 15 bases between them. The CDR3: CASRPQTMSSYEQYF. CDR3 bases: TGTGCCAGCAGACCCCAGACAATGAGCTCCTACGAGCAGTACTTC.

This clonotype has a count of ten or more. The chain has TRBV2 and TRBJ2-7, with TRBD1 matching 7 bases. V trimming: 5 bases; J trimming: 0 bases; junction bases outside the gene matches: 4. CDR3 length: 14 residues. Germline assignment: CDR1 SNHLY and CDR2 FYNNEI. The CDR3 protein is CASSKDRNSYEQYF. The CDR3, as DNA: TGTGCCAGCAGTAAGGACAGGAACTCCTACGAGCAGTACTTC. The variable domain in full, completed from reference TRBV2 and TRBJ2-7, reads EPEVTQTPSHQVTQMGQEVILRCVPISNHLYFYWYRQILGQKVEFLVSFYNNEISEKSEIFDDQFSVERPDGSNFTLKIRSTKLEDSAMYFCASSKDRNSYEQYFGPGTRLTVT.

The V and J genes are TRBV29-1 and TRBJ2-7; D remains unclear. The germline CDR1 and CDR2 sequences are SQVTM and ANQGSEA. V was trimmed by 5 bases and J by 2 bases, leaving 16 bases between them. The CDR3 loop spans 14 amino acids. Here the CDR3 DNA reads TGCAGCGTTACGGACCCAAGACCTCCCTACGAGCAGTACTTC. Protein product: CSVTDPRPPYEQYF.

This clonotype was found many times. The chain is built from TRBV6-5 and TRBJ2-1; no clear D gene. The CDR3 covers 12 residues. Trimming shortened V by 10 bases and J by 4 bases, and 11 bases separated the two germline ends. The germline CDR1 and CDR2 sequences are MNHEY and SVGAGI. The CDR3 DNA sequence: TGTGCCACCCAATTGAAGTACAATGAGCAGTTCTTC. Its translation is CATQLKYNEQFF.

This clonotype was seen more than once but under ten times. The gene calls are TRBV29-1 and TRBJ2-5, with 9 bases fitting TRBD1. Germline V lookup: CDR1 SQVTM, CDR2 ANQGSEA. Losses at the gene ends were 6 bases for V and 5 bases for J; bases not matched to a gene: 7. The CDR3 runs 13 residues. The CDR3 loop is CSVGQGLSETQYF. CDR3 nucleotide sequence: TGCAGCGTAGGACAGGGGTTAAGCGAGACCCAGTACTTC.

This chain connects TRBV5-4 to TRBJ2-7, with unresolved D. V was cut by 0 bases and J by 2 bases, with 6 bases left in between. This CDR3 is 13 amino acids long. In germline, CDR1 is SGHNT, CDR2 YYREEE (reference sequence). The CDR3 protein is CASSLGKAYEQYF. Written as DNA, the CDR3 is TGTGCCAGCAGCTTGGGCAAAGCCTACGAGCAGTACTTC.

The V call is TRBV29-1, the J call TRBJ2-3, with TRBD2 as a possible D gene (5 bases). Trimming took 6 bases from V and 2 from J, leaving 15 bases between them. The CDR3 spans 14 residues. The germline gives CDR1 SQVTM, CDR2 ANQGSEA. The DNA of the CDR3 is TGCAGCGTGGTCTGGGGAGTTATCACAGATACGCAGTATTTT. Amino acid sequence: CSVVWGVITDTQYF.

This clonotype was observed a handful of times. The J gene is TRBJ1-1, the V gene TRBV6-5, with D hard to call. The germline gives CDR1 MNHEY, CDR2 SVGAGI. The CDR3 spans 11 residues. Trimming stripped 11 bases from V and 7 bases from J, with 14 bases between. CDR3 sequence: CAVHTGSEAFF. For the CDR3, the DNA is TGTGCCGTTCACACGGGAAGTGAAGCTTTCTTT.

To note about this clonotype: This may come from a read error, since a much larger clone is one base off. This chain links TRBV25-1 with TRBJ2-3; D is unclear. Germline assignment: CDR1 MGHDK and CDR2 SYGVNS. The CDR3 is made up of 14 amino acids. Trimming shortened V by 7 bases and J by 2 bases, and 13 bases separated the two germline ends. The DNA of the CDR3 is TGTGCCAGCAAACCCACTTCGGTCACAGATACGCAGTATTTT. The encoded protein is CASKPTSVTDTQYF. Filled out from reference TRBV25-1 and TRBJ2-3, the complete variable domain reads EADIYQTPRYLVIGTGKKITLECSQTMGHDKMYWYQQDPGMELHLIHYSYGVNSTEKGDLSSESTVSRIRTEHFPLTLESARPSHTSQYLCASKPTSVTDTQYFGPGTRLTVL.

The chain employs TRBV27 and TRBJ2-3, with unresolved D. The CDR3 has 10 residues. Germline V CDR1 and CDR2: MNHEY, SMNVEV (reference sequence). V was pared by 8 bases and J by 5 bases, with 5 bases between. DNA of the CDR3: TGTGCCAGCCTGGGAGATACGCAGTATTTT. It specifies CASLGDTQYF.

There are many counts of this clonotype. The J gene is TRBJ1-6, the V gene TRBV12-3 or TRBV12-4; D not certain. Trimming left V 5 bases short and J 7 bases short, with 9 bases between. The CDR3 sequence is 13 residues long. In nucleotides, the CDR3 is TGTGCCAGCAGTACCGCACAGAATTCACCCCTCCACTTT. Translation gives CASSTAQNSPLHF.

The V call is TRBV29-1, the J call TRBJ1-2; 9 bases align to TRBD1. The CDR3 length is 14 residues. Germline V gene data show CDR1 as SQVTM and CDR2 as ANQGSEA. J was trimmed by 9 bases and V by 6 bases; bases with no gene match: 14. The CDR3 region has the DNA TGCAGCGTGGCACCGGGACAGGGAGTCTTTCGCTACACCTTC. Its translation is CSVAPGQGVFRYTF.

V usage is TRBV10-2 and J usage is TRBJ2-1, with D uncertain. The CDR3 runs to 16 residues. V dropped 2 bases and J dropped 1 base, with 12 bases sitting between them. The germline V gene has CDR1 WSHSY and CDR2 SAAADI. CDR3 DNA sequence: TGCGCCAGCAGTGAGAAAACGATACTATCCTACAATGAGCAGTTCTTC. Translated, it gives CASSEKTILSYNEQFF.

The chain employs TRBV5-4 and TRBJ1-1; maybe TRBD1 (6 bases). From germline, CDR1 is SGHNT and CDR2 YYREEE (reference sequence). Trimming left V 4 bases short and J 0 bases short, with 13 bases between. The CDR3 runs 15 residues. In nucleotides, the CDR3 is TGTGCCAGCAGCAGGGGGGACACACTGAACACTGAAGCTTTCTTT. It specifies CASSRGDTLNTEAFF.

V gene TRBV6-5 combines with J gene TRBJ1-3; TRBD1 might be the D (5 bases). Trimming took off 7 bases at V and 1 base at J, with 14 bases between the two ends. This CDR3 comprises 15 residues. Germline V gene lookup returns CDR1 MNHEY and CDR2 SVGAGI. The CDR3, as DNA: TGTGCCAGCAAAGGGACCGCCGAATCTGGAAACACCATATATTTT. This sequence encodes CASKGTAESGNTIYF.

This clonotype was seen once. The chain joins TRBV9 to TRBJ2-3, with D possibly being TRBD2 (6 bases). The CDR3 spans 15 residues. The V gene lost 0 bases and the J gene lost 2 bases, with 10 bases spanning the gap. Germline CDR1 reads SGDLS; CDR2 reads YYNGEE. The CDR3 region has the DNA TGTGCCAGCAGCGTAGTAGCGGCCTCCACAGATACGCAGTATTTT. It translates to CASSVVAASTDTQYF.

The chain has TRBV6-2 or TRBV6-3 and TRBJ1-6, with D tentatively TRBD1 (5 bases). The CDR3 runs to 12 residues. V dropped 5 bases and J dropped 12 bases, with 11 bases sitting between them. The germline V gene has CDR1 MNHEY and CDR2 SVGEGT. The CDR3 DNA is TGTGCCAGCAGTGGACAAGTGGTACCCCTCCACTTT. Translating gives CASSGQVVPLHF.

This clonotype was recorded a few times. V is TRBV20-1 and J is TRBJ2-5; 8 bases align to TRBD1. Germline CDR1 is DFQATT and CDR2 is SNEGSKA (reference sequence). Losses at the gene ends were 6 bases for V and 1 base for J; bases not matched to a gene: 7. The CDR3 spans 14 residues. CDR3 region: CSAHLQGGQETQYF. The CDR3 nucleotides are TGCAGTGCGCACCTACAGGGGGGCCAAGAGACCCAGTACTTC.

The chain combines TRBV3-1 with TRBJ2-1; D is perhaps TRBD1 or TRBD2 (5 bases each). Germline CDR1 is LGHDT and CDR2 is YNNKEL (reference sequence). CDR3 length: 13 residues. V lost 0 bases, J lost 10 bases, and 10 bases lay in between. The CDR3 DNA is TGTGCCAGCAGCCAAGAAGGGGCGGGCGAGCAGTTCTTC. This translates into CASSQEGAGEQFF.

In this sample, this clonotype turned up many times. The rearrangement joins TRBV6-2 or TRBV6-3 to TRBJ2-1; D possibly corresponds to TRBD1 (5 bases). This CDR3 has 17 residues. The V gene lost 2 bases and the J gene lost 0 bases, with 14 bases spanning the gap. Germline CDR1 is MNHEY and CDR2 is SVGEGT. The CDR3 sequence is CASSYGKTVSSYNEQFF. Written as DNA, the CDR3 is TGTGCCAGCAGTTACGGTAAGACAGTCAGCTCCTACAATGAGCAGTTCTTC.

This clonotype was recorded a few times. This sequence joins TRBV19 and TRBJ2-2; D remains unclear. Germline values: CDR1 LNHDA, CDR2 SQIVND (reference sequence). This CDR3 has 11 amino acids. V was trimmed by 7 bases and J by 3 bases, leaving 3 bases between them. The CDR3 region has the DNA TGTGCCAGTACGGACACCGGGGAGCTGTTTTTT. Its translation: CASTDTGELFF.

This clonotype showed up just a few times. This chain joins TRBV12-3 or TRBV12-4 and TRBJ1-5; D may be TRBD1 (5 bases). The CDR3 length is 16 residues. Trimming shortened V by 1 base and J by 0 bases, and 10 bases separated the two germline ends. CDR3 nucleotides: TGTGCCAGCAGTTTAGGGGGGACCTATAGCAATCAGCCCCAGCATTTT. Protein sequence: CASSLGGTYSNQPQHF.

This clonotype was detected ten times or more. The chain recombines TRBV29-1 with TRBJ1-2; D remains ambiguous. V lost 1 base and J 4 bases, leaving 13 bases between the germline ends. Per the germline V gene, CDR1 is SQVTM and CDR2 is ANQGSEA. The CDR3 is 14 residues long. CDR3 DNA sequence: TGCAGCGTTGAAGGGCTCGGCTTGCTCTATGGCTACACCTTC. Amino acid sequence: CSVEGLGLLYGYTF.